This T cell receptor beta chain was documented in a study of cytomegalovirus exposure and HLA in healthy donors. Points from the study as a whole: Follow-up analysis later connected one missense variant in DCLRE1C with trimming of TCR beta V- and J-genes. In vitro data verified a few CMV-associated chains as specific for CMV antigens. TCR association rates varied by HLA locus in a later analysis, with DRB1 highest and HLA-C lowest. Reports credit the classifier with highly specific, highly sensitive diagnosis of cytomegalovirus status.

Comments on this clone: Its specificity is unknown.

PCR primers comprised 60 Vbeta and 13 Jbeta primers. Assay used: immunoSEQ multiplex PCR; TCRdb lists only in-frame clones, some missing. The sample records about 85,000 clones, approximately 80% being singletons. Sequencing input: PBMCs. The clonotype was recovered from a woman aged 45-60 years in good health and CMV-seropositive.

CDR3 residues: CASRLTGGGGELFF. CDR3 nucleotide sequence: TGTGCCAGCAGATTAACAGGGGGCGGCGGGGAGCTGTTTTTT. The V call is TRBV7-9, the J call TRBJ2-2; 9 bases match TRBD1. The CDR3 sequence is 14 residues long. The germline V gene has CDR1 SEHNR and CDR2 FQNEAQ (reference sequence). The J segment lost 7 bases and the V segment lost 6 bases, leaving 6 bases of the junction unmatched.